These T cell receptor beta chains were read from a single sample in a study of blood T cell repertoires in COVID-19. Method: immunoSEQ multiplex PCR; TCRdb's copy keeps in-frame clones and lacks some. Of roughly 500,000 clones in the sample, 85% to 90% were seen once. The sample taken for sequencing was PBMCs or T cells enriched from blood (not recorded which). The origin of the receptors is a woman between 35 and 50 years old who had recovered from COVID-19. Both conserved end residues are part of each CDR3. Each record gives: J gene, clone size, V gene, CDR3 length, D gene, CDR3 DNA, CDR3 protein. D genes are given only for firm matches. Part of the rows lack a size; the others show once, few, many or a class for expanded clones.

j_call: TRBJ2-2
clone_size: few
v_call: TRBV11-2
cdr3_length: 14
d_call: .
cdr3_nt: TGTGCCAGTGAGGGGGGAGGGTTTACCGGGGAGCTGTTTTTT
cdr3_aa: CASEGGGFTGELFF

j_call: TRBJ1-1
clone_size: .
v_call: TRBV14
cdr3_length: 17
d_call: .
cdr3_nt: TGTGCCAGCAGCCAAGAAGTGGGTTTGATGAGGGTCCAGAAAGCTTTCTTT
cdr3_aa: CASSQEVGLMRVQKAFF

j_call: TRBJ1-1
clone_size: .
v_call: TRBV30
cdr3_length: 14
d_call: TRBD1
cdr3_nt: TGTGCCTGGAGAGCGCCAGGGGGCAGGACTGAAGCTTTCTTT
cdr3_aa: CAWRAPGGRTEAFF

j_call: TRBJ2-1
clone_size: .
v_call: TRBV2
cdr3_length: 14
d_call: .
cdr3_nt: TGTGCCAGCAGGGTATTCGGCTCCTACAATGAGCAGTTCTTC
cdr3_aa: CASRVFGSYNEQFF

j_call: TRBJ1-1
clone_size: .
v_call: TRBV7-8
cdr3_length: 13
d_call: .
cdr3_nt: TGTGCCAGCAGCTTACAAGGAGGCACTGAAGCTTTCTTT
cdr3_aa: CASSLQGGTEAFF

j_call: TRBJ2-7
clone_size: .
v_call: TRBV5-1
cdr3_length: 13
d_call: .
cdr3_nt: TGCGCCAGCAGCGGGGGACTCCGCTACGAGCAGTACTTC
cdr3_aa: CASSGGLRYEQYF

j_call: TRBJ2-3
clone_size: .
v_call: TRBV6-2/TRBV6-3
cdr3_length: 16
d_call: .
cdr3_nt: TGTGCCAGCAGTTACTCGTCCGGGGGAAGGTCAGATACGCAGTATTTT
cdr3_aa: CASSYSSGGRSDTQYF

j_call: TRBJ1-4
clone_size: .
v_call: TRBV6-5
cdr3_length: 14
d_call: .
cdr3_nt: TGTGCCAGCAGACCCCGCGGGGGAGCCGTAAAACTGTTTTTT
cdr3_aa: CASRPRGGAVKLFF

j_call: TRBJ2-7
clone_size: once
v_call: TRBV9
cdr3_length: 16
d_call: .
cdr3_nt: TGTGCCAGCAGCCCAGGGCCAGGGAAGGGGAACAACGAGCAGTACTTC
cdr3_aa: CASSPGPGKGNNEQYF

j_call: TRBJ1-1
clone_size: .
v_call: TRBV5-1
cdr3_length: 13
d_call: TRBD1
cdr3_nt: TGCGCCAGCAGCTTGGACGGGACAGGAAGCGCTTTCTTT
cdr3_aa: CASSLDGTGSAFF

j_call: TRBJ1-5
clone_size: .
v_call: TRBV4-1
cdr3_length: 18
d_call: TRBD1
cdr3_nt: TGCGCCAGCAGCCACCCTGGACAGGGGGCTTGGGGCAATCAGCCCCAGCATTTT
cdr3_aa: CASSHPGQGAWGNQPQHF

j_call: TRBJ2-5
clone_size: once
v_call: TRBV12-3/TRBV12-4
cdr3_length: 12
d_call: .
cdr3_nt: TGTGCCAGCAGGAGCGACCAAGAGACCCAGTACTTC
cdr3_aa: CASRSDQETQYF

j_call: TRBJ1-2
clone_size: .
v_call: TRBV9
cdr3_length: 15
d_call: .
cdr3_nt: TGTGCCAGCAGCGTAGCTAGCGCGGAGACCTATGGCTACACCTTC
cdr3_aa: CASSVASAETYGYTF

j_call: TRBJ2-5
clone_size: .
v_call: TRBV6-2/TRBV6-3
cdr3_length: 11
d_call: .
cdr3_nt: TGTGCCAGCAGTGACAACAGTGAAGGGTACTTC
cdr3_aa: CASSDNSEGYF

j_call: TRBJ2-4
clone_size: few
v_call: TRBV7-8
cdr3_length: 17
d_call: TRBD2
cdr3_nt: TGTGCCAGCAGCGGACATAGGACTAGCGGGCACAAAAACATTCAGTACTTC
cdr3_aa: CASSGHRTSGHKNIQYF

j_call: TRBJ2-5
clone_size: .
v_call: TRBV7-2
cdr3_length: 15
d_call: .
cdr3_nt: TGTGCCAGCAGCTTAGGCGGAGGGCTCCAAGAGACCCAGTACTTC
cdr3_aa: CASSLGGGLQETQYF

j_call: TRBJ2-1
clone_size: .
v_call: TRBV29-1
cdr3_length: 12
d_call: .
cdr3_nt: TGCAGCGTTGGGAGCTCCTACAATGAGCAGTTCTTC
cdr3_aa: CSVGSSYNEQFF

j_call: TRBJ2-1
clone_size: .
v_call: TRBV6-5
cdr3_length: 13
d_call: .
cdr3_nt: TGTGCCAGCAGTTCCCCCGGGAACAATGAGCAGTTCTTC
cdr3_aa: CASSSPGNNEQFF

j_call: TRBJ1-2
clone_size: .
v_call: TRBV2
cdr3_length: 12
d_call: .
cdr3_nt: TGTGCCAGCGGAGACAGGAACTATGGCTACACCTTC
cdr3_aa: CASGDRNYGYTF

j_call: TRBJ1-1
clone_size: .
v_call: TRBV18
cdr3_length: 13
d_call: TRBD1
cdr3_nt: TGTGCCAGCTCACCGCGCCAGGGACAGGGAGCTTTCTTT
cdr3_aa: CASSPRQGQGAFF

j_call: TRBJ1-4
clone_size: once
v_call: TRBV15
cdr3_length: 16
d_call: .
cdr3_nt: TGTGCCACCAGCAGAGATCCAGGACAGAATAATGAAAAACTGTTTTTT
cdr3_aa: CATSRDPGQNNEKLFF

j_call: TRBJ2-5
clone_size: .
v_call: TRBV9
cdr3_length: 16
d_call: TRBD2
cdr3_nt: TGTGCCAGCAGCGGACCAACTAGCGGGAGTCCGCAGACCCAGTACTTC
cdr3_aa: CASSGPTSGSPQTQYF

j_call: TRBJ2-7
clone_size: .
v_call: TRBV6-2/TRBV6-3
cdr3_length: 15
d_call: .
cdr3_nt: TGTGCCAGCAGCCCGGGGCTAGCGAGCTTCTACGAGCAGTACTTC
cdr3_aa: CASSPGLASFYEQYF

j_call: TRBJ2-3
clone_size: .
v_call: TRBV5-1
cdr3_length: 17
d_call: TRBD1
cdr3_nt: TGCGCCAGCAGCCTGAGGACAGGAAAAATTAGCACAGATACGCAGTATTTT
cdr3_aa: CASSLRTGKISTDTQYF

j_call: TRBJ2-5
clone_size: .
v_call: TRBV7-2
cdr3_length: 14
d_call: .
cdr3_nt: TGTGCCAGCAGTCCTACCTTAGCCCAAGAGACCCAGTACTTC
cdr3_aa: CASSPTLAQETQYF

j_call: TRBJ2-1
clone_size: .
v_call: TRBV11-2
cdr3_length: 12
d_call: .
cdr3_nt: TGTGCCAGCACCCCCTATCAAAATGAGCAGTTCTTC
cdr3_aa: CASTPYQNEQFF

j_call: TRBJ1-2
clone_size: .
v_call: TRBV19
cdr3_length: 14
d_call: TRBD1
cdr3_nt: TGTGCCAGTAGGCCGGGACAGGGGCGGTATGGCTACACCTTC
cdr3_aa: CASRPGQGRYGYTF

j_call: TRBJ2-3
clone_size: .
v_call: TRBV10-3
cdr3_length: 14
d_call: TRBD2
cdr3_nt: TGTGCCATCAGGCCGGGGGGTTTAACAGATACGCAGTATTTT
cdr3_aa: CAIRPGGLTDTQYF

j_call: TRBJ2-2
clone_size: .
v_call: TRBV3-1/TRBV3-2
cdr3_length: 16
d_call: .
cdr3_nt: TGTGCCAGCAGCCAAGCCATAGCGCCAAACACCGGGGAGCTGTTTTTT
cdr3_aa: CASSQAIAPNTGELFF

j_call: TRBJ2-5
clone_size: few
v_call: TRBV30
cdr3_length: 15
d_call: TRBD2
cdr3_nt: TGTGCCTGGAGTGAGGCTAGCGGGGTCCAAGAGACCCAGTACTTC
cdr3_aa: CAWSEASGVQETQYF

j_call: TRBJ1-3
clone_size: .
v_call: TRBV27
cdr3_length: 15
d_call: TRBD1
cdr3_nt: TGTGCCAGCAGTTATCAGGGGGACCCTGGAAACACCATATATTTT
cdr3_aa: CASSYQGDPGNTIYF